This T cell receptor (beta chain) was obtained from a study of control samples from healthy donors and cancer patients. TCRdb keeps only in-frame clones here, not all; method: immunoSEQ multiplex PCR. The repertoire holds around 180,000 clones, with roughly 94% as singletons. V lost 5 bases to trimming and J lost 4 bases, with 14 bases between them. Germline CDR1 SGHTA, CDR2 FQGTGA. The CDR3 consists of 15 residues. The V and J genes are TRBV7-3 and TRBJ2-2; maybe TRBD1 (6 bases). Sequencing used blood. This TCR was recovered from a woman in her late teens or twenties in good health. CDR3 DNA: TGTGCCAGCAGCACCAACAGGGAAGCCACCGGGGAGCTGTTTTTT. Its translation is CASSTNREATGELFF.